This T cell receptor beta chain was sequenced during a study of neurological immune-mediated disorders. This clonotype was observed many times. TCRdb re-called the 5' RACE reads through MiXCR, storing one row per CDR3 protein. The repertoire has 100,000 or so distinct CDR3 sequences, 3.5% of them found once; the top ten carry 5% to 6.5%. This CDR3 contains 15 residues. The J segment lost 4 bases and the V segment lost 4 bases, leaving 9 bases of the junction unmatched. Germline V gene data show CDR1 as DFQATT and CDR2 as SNEGSKA (reference sequence). The rearrangement links TRBV20-1 to TRBJ2-1, with TRBD2 matching over 8 bases. The source material was PBMCs. This clonotype was obtained from a woman in her late teens or twenties with multiple sclerosis. The CDR3 coding sequence is TGCAGTGCTACGAAAGCGGGAGCTATTTACAATGAGCAGTTCTTC. Protein product: CSATKAGAIYNEQFF.